Here is one TCR beta chain with its context. This sample was included in a study of T-cell reconstitution after alpha-beta-depleted transplantation in children. The CDR3 runs to 15 residues. Trimming at V came to 6 bases and at J to 0 bases, leaving 7 bases not matched to a gene. Molecular barcoding with unique molecular identifiers was used for the TCRbeta library. TCRdb re-analysed the PCR reads in MiXCR, keeping a single row per CDR3 protein. The repertoire includes about 1,000,000 distinct CDR3 sequences, about 31% of them detected once, and roughly 27% sits in the top ten. The sequence was collected from a boy in the first two years of life who had a stem cell transplant for SCID, so the T cells may come from the graft donor. This chain links TRBV12-3 or TRBV12-4 with TRBJ2-5, with 7 nucleotides matching TRBD1. The material was PBMCs, mostly from graft donor cells, obtained 360 days after TCRalphabeta/CD19-depleted stem cell transplant. CDR3 nucleotide sequence: TGTGCCAGCAGCGAACAGGGACAGTACCAAGAGACCCAGTACTTC. It encodes CASSEQGQYQETQYF.